This TCR beta chain derives from a study of cytomegalovirus exposure and HLA in healthy donors. Findings and limits, study-wide: TCR beta chain V- and J-gene trimming was linked, in a later analysis, to a missense variant in DCLRE1C.

In the PCR, 60 Vbeta and 13 Jbeta primers were used. Original methodology: Per a later analysis, the number of unique TCR beta chains was roughly 87 million, of which 10 million to 11 million were shared. TCRdb's copy holds only in-frame clones and misses some; the assay was immunoSEQ multiplex PCR. Clone size and V and J calls were adopted from that table, with D and trimming inferred from the DNA. In the table there are roughly 82,000 clones, roughly 74% of which are singletons. Concerning this clone itself: What it binds is not known.

Sequenced: PBMCs. The clonotype comes from a woman aged 50 to 60 in good health and CMV-seropositive.

The CDR3 reads CASEEPGQGAREQYF. CDR3 nucleotides: TGTGCCAGCGAGGAACCGGGACAGGGGGCGCGGGAGCAGTACTTC. The rearrangement links TRBV10-3 to TRBJ2-7; 12 positions agree with TRBD1. The CDR3 loop spans 15 amino acids. Losses at the gene ends were 10 bases for V and 7 bases for J; bases not matched to a gene: 14. The germline gives CDR1 ENHRY, CDR2 SYGVKD.